This T cell receptor (beta chain) was recovered during a study of shared clonotypes between healthy human individuals. Under the authors' procedure: With immunoSEQ giving junction-only sequences and no quality scores, filtering differed. Using immunoSEQ multiplex PCR, the repertoire was profiled, and TCRdb retains in-frame clones only, with some absent. D and trimming were read from the DNA, whereas the V and J calls and clone size are those reported in that table. This sample has about 1 million clones; roughly 75% occur once, and the top ten carry around 1.5%. All donors were Caucasian adults living in Nashville, Tennessee. The sequence was obtained from a man aged 18-30 years in good health. Material for sequencing was memory CD4+ T cells sorted from blood. This sample's subset: CD45RA-negative fraction.

The CDR3 coding sequence is TGTGCCAGCTCAGCCCGGGACAGGGGCTCCGAGCAGTACTTC. It yields the protein CASSARDRGSEQYF. The chain combines TRBV18 with TRBJ2-7; 10 bases are a match to TRBD1. The CDR3 has 14 amino acids. V gave up 5 bases and J gave up 6 bases; unmatched junction bases: 7. Germline loops: CDR1 KGHSH, CDR2 LQKENI.